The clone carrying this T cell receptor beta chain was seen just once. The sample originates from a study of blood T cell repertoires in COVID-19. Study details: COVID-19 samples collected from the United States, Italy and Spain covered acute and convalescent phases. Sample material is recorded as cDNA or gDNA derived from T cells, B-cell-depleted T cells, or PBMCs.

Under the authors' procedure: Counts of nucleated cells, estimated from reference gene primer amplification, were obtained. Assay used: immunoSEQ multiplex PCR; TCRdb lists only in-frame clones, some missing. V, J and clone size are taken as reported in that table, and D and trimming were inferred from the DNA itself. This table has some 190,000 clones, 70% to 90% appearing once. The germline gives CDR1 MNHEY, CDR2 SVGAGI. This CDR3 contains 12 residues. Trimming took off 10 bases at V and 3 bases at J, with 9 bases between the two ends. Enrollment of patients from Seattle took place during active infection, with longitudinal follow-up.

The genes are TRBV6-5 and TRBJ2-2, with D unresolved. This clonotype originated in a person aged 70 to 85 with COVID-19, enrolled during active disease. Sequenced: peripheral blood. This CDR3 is CATIRDTGELFF. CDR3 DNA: TGTGCCACCATACGGGACACCGGGGAGCTGTTTTTT.